This T cell receptor beta chain is drawn from a study of tumor and adjacent non-tumor tissue in lung cancer. Whole-study results and caveats: Normal lung showed higher cumulative top 100 clone frequency than tumor. Tumor tissue had significantly higher TCR diversity than normal lung. Shorter survival was associated with higher TCR diversity in tumors.

The template was RNA from unsorted bulk tissue. More than 3 cm separated this lung sample from the edge of the tumor. A modified ARM-PCR protocol with three rounds of nested PCR amplified TCRbeta. Each CDR3 protein is one row after TCRdb ran MiXCR on the multiplex PCR reads. The repertoire consists of more than 75,000 distinct CDR3 sequences, with 80% occurring once and the leading ten covering approximately 28%. Of note for this clonotype: Antigen specificity is unknown.

CDR3 length equals 14 residues. V was trimmed by 0 bases and J by 4 bases, leaving 12 bases between them. Germline assignment: CDR1 SQVTM and CDR2 ANQGSEA. The sequencing input was distant non-tumor lung tissue. The V call is TRBV29-1, the J call TRBJ2-5; a possible D gene is TRBD2 (6 bases). This receptor was obtained from a man in his fifties or sixties with small cell lung cancer. The CDR3 bases are TGCAGCGTTGAAGATTGGCGGGGCACAGAGACCCAGTACTTC. It codes for CSVEDWRGTETQYF.